This T cell receptor (beta chain) was captured by sequencing in a study of blood T cell repertoires in COVID-19. All enrollees were roughly 18 to 89 years old and from fewer than 25 US areas. Participant-given clinical history determined each cohort assignment. Germline CDR1 and CDR2: SGHNT and YYREEE (reference sequence). Trimming left V 3 bases short and J 0 bases short, with 10 bases between. There are 14 residues in the CDR3. Authors' processing steps: By means of reference gene primer amplification, nucleated cell counts were estimated. TCRdb's copy holds only in-frame clones and misses some; the assay was immunoSEQ multiplex PCR. V, J and clone size are those of that table, while D and trimming were read from the DNA. Of about 160,000 clones in the sample, over 70% were seen once.

The sample comprised PBMCs or T cells enriched from blood (not recorded which). The chain joins TRBV5-4 to TRBJ2-7, with D possibly TRBD2 on 5 matching bases. The clonotype originates from a woman in her forties with acute COVID-19. The CDR3 spells CASSYPGDSYEQYF. The DNA for the CDR3 is TGTGCCAGCAGCTACCCCGGGGACTCCTACGAGCAGTACTTC. Full variable domain (rest looked up from reference TRBV5-4 and TRBJ2-7): ETGVTQSPTHLIKTRGQQVTLRCSSQSGHNTVSWYQQALGQGPQFIFQYYREEENGRGNFPPRFSGLQFPNYSSELNVNALELDDSALYLCASSYPGDSYEQYFGPGTRLTVT.